This TCR beta chain was documented in a study of blood T cells in healthy people across ages. Study-wide results and limits: Observed TCR beta diversity per million T cells went down as age went up. This fall followed a roughly linear course with age. Long-lived donors carried more naive CD4+ cells and greater diversity than aged donors.

V was trimmed by 1 base and J by 2 bases, leaving 10 bases between them. Germline CDR1 SGHRS, CDR2 YFSETQ. The CDR3 is 14 amino acids. As for this clonotype: As yet, its antigen is unknown.

Sample-barcoded 5' priming and a J-beta primer mix drove a second PCR of about 6 to 11 cycles. Each CDR3 protein is one row after TCRdb ran MiXCR on the 5' RACE reads. This sample yields over 600,000 distinct CDR3 sequences, of which roughly 21% are seen a single time; 3.6% belongs to the top ten. The sample comprised blood. This clonotype originated in a man in his 70s in good health. This chain joins TRBV5-1 and TRBJ2-7; D is perhaps TRBD2 (6 bases). The CDR3 is CASSLYGGTYEQYF. The CDR3 nucleotides are TGCGCCAGCAGCTTGTACGGCGGGACCTACGAGCAGTACTTC.